The rows below give T cell receptor beta chains drawn from one sample of a study of OX40 agonist ivuxolimab in advanced cancers. Sequenced by immunoSEQ multiplex PCR; TCRdb stores in-frame clones only, minus some. Among 70,000 or so clones listed, approximately 90% were seen once. Sequences were derived from CD4+ or CD8+ T cells sorted from blood, sampled in a trial of the OX40 agonist ivuxolimab. Receptor source: an adult with an advanced solid tumor such as melanoma, head and neck, liver or kidney cancer. Each CDR3 is given with its conserved first and last residue. The order of the fields is D gene, clone size, J gene, V gene, CDR3 protein, CDR3 DNA. D genes are given only for firm matches. Size is stated for part of the rows, as once, few or many counts, or as a class when the clone is expanded.

TRBD1	NA	TRBJ1-1	TRBV10-3	CAIGGTGWATEAFF	TGTGCCATCGGGGGGACAGGGTGGGCCACTGAAGCTTTCTTT
TRBD2	NA	TRBJ2-5	TRBV7-6	CASSLAGTSGFWETQYF	TGTGCCAGCAGCTTGGCCGGGACTAGCGGGTTTTGGGAGACCCAGTACTTC
TRBD1	NA	TRBJ2-5	TRBV10-1	CASSAYRGRETQYF	TGCGCCAGCAGTGCTTACAGGGGGCGAGAGACCCAGTACTTC
NA	NA	TRBJ1-1	TRBV19	CASRVQALSTEAFF	TGTGCCAGTAGAGTTCAGGCTCTGAGCACTGAAGCTTTCTTT
TRBD2	NA	TRBJ2-7	TRBV4-2	CASSPDGGAYEQYF	TGTGCCAGCAGTCCTGATGGGGGGGCCTACGAGCAGTACTTC
TRBD2	once	TRBJ2-1	TRBV11-2	CASSLIAGGPIEQFF	TGTGCCAGCAGCTTAATAGCGGGGGGGCCGATTGAGCAGTTCTTC
NA	NA	TRBJ1-4	TRBV6-5	CASSYSGPLMGQLFF	TGTGCCAGCAGTTACTCGGGGCCGCTAATGGGTCAACTGTTTTTT
NA	NA	TRBJ2-5	TRBV5-1	CASTPLPRLGAEETQYF	TGCGCCAGCACCCCACTCCCAAGACTAGGGGCTGAGGAGACCCAGTACTTC
NA	NA	TRBJ1-1	TRBV5-6	CASSNREYWNTEAFF	TGTGCCAGCAGCAACAGGGAGTATTGGAACACTGAAGCTTTCTTT
NA	NA	TRBJ1-4	TRBV2	CASSADRRIEKLFF	TGTGCCAGCAGTGCCGACAGAAGGATTGAAAAACTGTTTTTT
NA	NA	TRBJ2-5	TRBV19	CASSIEQPGETQYF	TGTGCCAGTAGTATCGAACAGCCGGGAGAGACCCAGTACTTC
NA	NA	TRBJ2-1	TRBV30	CAWSVYNEQFF	TGTGCCTGGAGTGTTTACAATGAGCAGTTCTTC
NA	NA	TRBJ2-1	TRBV27	CASSSVALGPSYNEQFF	TGTGCCAGCAGTTCCGTAGCGTTGGGACCCTCCTACAATGAGCAGTTCTTC
NA	NA	TRBJ1-5	TRBV6-5	CASSYTRGSNQPQHF	TGTGCCAGCAGTTATACTAGGGGGAGCAATCAGCCCCAGCATTTT
TRBD2	NA	TRBJ2-3	TRBV7-2	CASSSPGLRTQYF	TGTGCCAGCAGCTCCCCGGGACTAAGGACGCAGTATTTT
NA	NA	TRBJ1-2	TRBV15	CATSRDRGGYTF	TGTGCCACCAGCAGAGATCGAGGTGGCTACACCTTC
NA	once	TRBJ1-3	TRBV9	CASSDRNTIYF	TGTGCCAGCAGCGACCGAAACACCATATATTTT
NA	NA	TRBJ2-2	TRBV30	CASQTLNTGELFF	TGTGCCTCGCAGACACTAAACACCGGGGAGCTGTTTTTT
NA	NA	TRBJ1-1	TRBV9	CASSVVTEAFF	TGTGCCAGCAGCGTAGTAACTGAAGCTTTCTTT
TRBD1	NA	TRBJ1-1	TRBV7-6	CASSDDRVGTEAFF	TGTGCCAGCAGCGACGACAGGGTTGGCACTGAAGCTTTCTTT
TRBD1	NA	TRBJ1-1	TRBV6-5	CASSFRGATEAFF	TGTGCCAGCAGTTTCAGGGGGGCCACTGAAGCTTTCTTT
TRBD2	NA	TRBJ2-1	TRBV29-1	CSVYQTGTSGGTYNEQFF	TGCAGCGTCTACCAAACCGGGACTAGCGGGGGCACCTACAATGAGCAGTTCTTC
NA	NA	TRBJ1-2	TRBV28	CASSSQGGPVPHTF	TGTGCCAGCAGTTCTCAGGGCGGTCCCGTCCCCCACACCTTC
NA	NA	TRBJ1-3	TRBV9	CASSVGWGENTIYF	TGTGCCAGCAGCGTAGGGTGGGGAGAAAACACCATATATTTT
TRBD1	NA	TRBJ2-7	TRBV27	CASSRGQREQYF	TGTGCCAGCAGTCGGGGACAGCGCGAGCAGTACTTC